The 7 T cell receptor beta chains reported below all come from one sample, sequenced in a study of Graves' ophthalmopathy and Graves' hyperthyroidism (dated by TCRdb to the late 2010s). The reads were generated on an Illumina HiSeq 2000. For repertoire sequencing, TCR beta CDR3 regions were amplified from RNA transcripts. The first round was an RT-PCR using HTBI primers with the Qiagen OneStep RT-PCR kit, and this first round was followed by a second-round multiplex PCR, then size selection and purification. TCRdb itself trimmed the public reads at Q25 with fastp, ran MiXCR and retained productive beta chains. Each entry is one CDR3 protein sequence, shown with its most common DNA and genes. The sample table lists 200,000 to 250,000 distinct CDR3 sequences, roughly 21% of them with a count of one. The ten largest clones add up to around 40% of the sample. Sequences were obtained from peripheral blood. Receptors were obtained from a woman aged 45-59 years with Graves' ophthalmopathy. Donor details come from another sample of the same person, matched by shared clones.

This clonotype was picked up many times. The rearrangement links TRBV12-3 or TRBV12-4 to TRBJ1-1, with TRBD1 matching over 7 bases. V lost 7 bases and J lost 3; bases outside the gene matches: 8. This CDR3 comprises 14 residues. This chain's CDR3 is CASTMTGRDTEAFF. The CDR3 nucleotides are TGTGCCAGCACTATGACAGGGCGTGACACTGAAGCTTTCTTT.

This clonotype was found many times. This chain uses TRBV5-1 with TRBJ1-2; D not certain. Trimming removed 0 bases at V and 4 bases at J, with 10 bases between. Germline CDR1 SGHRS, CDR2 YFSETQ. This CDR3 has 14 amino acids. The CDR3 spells CASSLDSSGYGYTF. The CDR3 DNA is TGCGCCAGCAGCTTGGACAGTAGTGGCTATGGCTACACCTTC.

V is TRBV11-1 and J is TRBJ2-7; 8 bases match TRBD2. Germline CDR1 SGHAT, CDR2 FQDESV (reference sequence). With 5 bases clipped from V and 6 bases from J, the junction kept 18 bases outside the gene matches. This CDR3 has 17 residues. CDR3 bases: TGTGCCAGCAGCCGAAACGCGGGGGGCAGGGGATTTGGCGAGCAGTACTTC. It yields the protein CASSRNAGGRGFGEQYF.

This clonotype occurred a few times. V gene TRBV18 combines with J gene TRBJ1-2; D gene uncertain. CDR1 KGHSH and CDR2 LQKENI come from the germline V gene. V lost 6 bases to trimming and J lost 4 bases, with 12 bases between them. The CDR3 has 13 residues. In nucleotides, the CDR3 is TGTGCCAGCTCTACTGACCGAAGCTATGGCTACACCTTC. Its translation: CASSTDRSYGYTF.

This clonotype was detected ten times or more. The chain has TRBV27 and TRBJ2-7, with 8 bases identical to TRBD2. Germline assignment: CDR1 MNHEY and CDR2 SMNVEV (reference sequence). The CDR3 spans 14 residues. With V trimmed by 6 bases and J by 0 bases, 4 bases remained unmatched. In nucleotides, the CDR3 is TGTGCCAGCAGGCCGAGCGGGAGCTCCTACGAGCAGTACTTC. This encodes CASRPSGSSYEQYF.

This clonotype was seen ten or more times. This CDR3 reads CASSLDSTNYGYTF. The DNA of the CDR3 is TGCGCCAGCAGCTTGGACAGCACAAACTATGGCTACACCTTC. The chain combines TRBV5-1 with TRBJ1-2; D call uncertain. The CDR3 totals 14 residues. Germline V CDR1 and CDR2: SGHRS, YFSETQ. The V end lost 0 bases, the J end lost 2 bases, and 8 bases lay between the germline ends.

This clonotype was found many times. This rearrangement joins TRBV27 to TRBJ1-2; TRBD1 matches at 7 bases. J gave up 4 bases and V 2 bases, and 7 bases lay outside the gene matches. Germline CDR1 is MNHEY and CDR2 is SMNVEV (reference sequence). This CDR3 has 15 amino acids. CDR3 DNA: TGTGCCAGCAGTTTAGAACAGGGGCATCTCTATGGCTACACCTTC. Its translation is CASSLEQGHLYGYTF.